The 18 T cell receptor beta chains given below trace back to one sample, sequenced in a study of blood T cell repertoires in COVID-19. Sequencing used immunoSEQ multiplex PCR; TCRdb keeps in-frame clones, though not all of them. The sample yields about 89,000 clones, more than 65% seen once. Material: peripheral blood. The receptors originated from a man between 70 and 80 years old with COVID-19, enrolled during active disease.

The gene calls are TRBV7-2 and TRBJ1-2; TRBD1 might be the D (6 bases). The V and J ends lost 4 bases and 9 bases respectively, with 15 bases between them. Germline V gene lookup returns CDR1 SGHTA and CDR2 FQGNSA. The CDR3 spans 13 residues. DNA of the CDR3: TGTGCCAGCAGCTCCGGCCAGGGGACAAGCTACACCTTC. Its protein is CASSSGQGTSYTF.

The CDR3 spells CASSFQDLGTSGSPGELFF. The CDR3 DNA reads as TGTGCCAGCAGTTTTCAGGATTTGGGGACTAGCGGGAGTCCGGGGGAGCTGTTTTTT. This sequence joins TRBV27 and TRBJ2-2; the match to TRBD2 covers 14 bases. The CDR3 runs 19 residues. V gave up 3 bases and J gave up 8 bases; unmatched junction bases: 14. The germline gives CDR1 MNHEY, CDR2 SMNVEV (reference sequence).

The chain recombines TRBV5-1 with TRBJ2-7; 7 nucleotides line up with TRBD1. This CDR3 has 16 residues. Per germline, CDR1 SGHRS and CDR2 YFSETQ. V lost 0 bases to trimming and J lost 0 bases; unmatched junction nucleotides: 6. Here the CDR3 reads CASSLEGTAPSYEQYF. In nucleotides, the CDR3 is TGCGCCAGCAGCTTGGAAGGGACAGCCCCCTCCTACGAGCAGTACTTC.

This clone was found once. The chain is built from TRBV24-1 and TRBJ2-1, with 8 positions matching TRBD2. Germline V CDR1 and CDR2: KGHDR, SFDVKD. This CDR3 contains 15 residues. V lost 1 base, J lost 8 bases, and 6 bases stayed unmatched. CDR3 in amino acids: CATSDFKGLDYEQFF. CDR3 sequence (DNA): TGTGCCACCAGTGATTTCAAGGGACTAGACTATGAGCAGTTCTTC.

The chain couples TRBV10-2 to TRBJ1-6; D is undetermined. This CDR3 contains 14 residues. Trimming cost V 4 bases and J 6 bases, with 10 bases left between them. Germline CDR1 and CDR2: WSHSY and SAAADI. Here the CDR3 reads CASSGANVNSPLHF. As DNA, the CDR3 is TGCGCCAGCAGTGGAGCGAATGTTAATTCACCCCTCCACTTT.

V is TRBV7-3 and J is TRBJ2-1, with a tentative D call TRBD1 (5 bases). CDR1 is SGHTA and CDR2 is FQGTGA in the germline V gene. CDR3 length equals 15 residues. The V and J ends lost 4 bases and 4 bases respectively, with 14 bases between them. CDR3 region: CASSSNPDSYNEQFF. In DNA form, the CDR3 reads TGTGCCAGCAGCTCCAATCCCGACAGTTACAATGAGCAGTTCTTC. Full variable domain (outside the CDR3, taken from reference TRBV7-3 and TRBJ2-1): GAGVSQTPSNKVTEKGKYVELRCDPISGHTALYWYRQSLGQGPEFLIYFQGTGAADDSGLPNDRFFAVRPEGSVSTLKIQRTERGDSAVYLCASSSNPDSYNEQFFGPGTRLTVL.

This clone was found once. The chain is built from TRBV30 and TRBJ2-7; 10 positions agree with TRBD2. This CDR3 region has 15 residues. V lost 0 bases, J lost 3 bases, and 5 bases stayed unmatched. Germline CDR1 GTSNPN, CDR2 SVGIG (reference sequence). The CDR3 spells CAWSVVAGGLYEQYF. In DNA form, the CDR3 reads TGTGCCTGGAGTGTAGTAGCGGGAGGTCTCTACGAGCAGTACTTC.

This chain joins TRBV7-9 and TRBJ1-4; tentatively, D is TRBD1 (6 bases). V was trimmed by 5 bases and J by 7 bases, leaving 11 bases between them. The CDR3 length is 13 residues. Looked up from germline, CDR1 is SEHNR and CDR2 is FQNEAQ (reference sequence). In DNA form, the CDR3 reads TGTGCCAGCAGCAGAGGACAGCTTGAAAAACTGTTTTTT. Translated, it gives CASSRGQLEKLFF.

V and J are TRBV18 and TRBJ2-3, with D perhaps TRBD1 (6 bases). Trimming stripped 5 bases from V and 2 bases from J, with 17 bases between. The CDR3 totals 16 residues. Germline assignment: CDR1 KGHSH and CDR2 LQKENI. The CDR3 nucleotides are TGTGCCAGCTCAGGGGGCAGTGGGACCCACACAGATACGCAGTATTTT. Amino acid sequence: CASSGGSGTHTDTQYF.

The chain employs TRBV28 and TRBJ2-7; the match to TRBD1 covers 11 bases. Trimming at V came to 7 bases and at J to 4 bases, leaving 6 bases not matched to a gene. The CDR3 totals 14 residues. Germline V gene lookup returns CDR1 MDHEN and CDR2 SYDVKM. CDR3 amino acids: CASTRTGGVYEQYF. The CDR3 DNA reads TGTGCCAGCACCCGGACAGGGGGCGTTTACGAGCAGTACTTC.

The V gene is TRBV6-5, the J gene TRBJ2-1, with a tentative D call TRBD1 (6 bases). The V and J ends lost 10 bases and 6 bases respectively, with 16 bases between them. This CDR3 contains 13 residues. Looked up from germline, CDR1 is MNHEY and CDR2 is SVGAGI. The CDR3 here is CATRDILGNEQFF. For the CDR3, the DNA is TGTGCCACACGGGACATCCTGGGCAATGAGCAGTTCTTC.

The chain employs TRBV6-6 and TRBJ1-4; no clear D. The CDR3 contains 14 residues. From germline, CDR1 is MNHNY and CDR2 SVGAGI (reference sequence). Trimming stripped 9 bases from V and 0 bases from J, with 11 bases between. The CDR3 nucleotides are TGTGCCAGTTATCCTTCGGCAACTAATGAAAAACTGTTTTTT. Amino acids: CASYPSATNEKLFF.

Here the CDR3 DNA reads TGTGCCAGCAGTGCCTCACGGACAGGGAACAATCAGCCCCAGCATTTT. Protein sequence: CASSASRTGNNQPQHF. V gene TRBV27 combines with J gene TRBJ1-5; 8 bases map to TRBD1. Germline assignment: CDR1 MNHEY and CDR2 SMNVEV (reference sequence). This CDR3 region has 16 residues. J was trimmed by 3 bases and V by 5 bases; bases with no gene match: 9.

The rearrangement links TRBV7-8 to TRBJ2-3; 9 bases fit TRBD2. V lost 2 bases to trimming and J lost 3 bases; unmatched junction nucleotides: 12. CDR1 and CDR2 (germline): SGHVS, FQNEAQ. The CDR3 is 18 amino acids. The CDR3 loop is CASSLRGSGGVETDTQYF. The CDR3 bases are TGTGCCAGCAGCTTACGAGGTAGCGGGGGTGTAGAGACAGATACGCAGTATTTT.

This clone was observed once. The J gene is TRBJ2-7, the V gene TRBV5-1, with 8 nucleotides matching TRBD1. Germline V CDR1 and CDR2: SGHRS, YFSETQ. The CDR3 totals 14 residues. J was trimmed by 0 bases and V by 4 bases; bases with no gene match: 3. The CDR3 nucleotides are TGCGCCAGCAGCCCAGGGACAGGCTCCTACGAGCAGTACTTC. This codes for CASSPGTGSYEQYF.

The rearrangement links TRBV20-1 to TRBJ1-2, with no clear D. Per the germline V gene, CDR1 is DFQATT and CDR2 is SNEGSKA (reference sequence). Between the trimmed V and J ends, which lost 3 bases and 6 bases, there was a span of 8 bases. The CDR3 loop spans 11 amino acids. CDR3 loop: CSASFVDGYTF. CDR3 coding DNA: TGCAGTGCTAGCTTCGTCGATGGCTACACCTTC.

The gene calls are TRBV18 and TRBJ1-2; a weak D match, TRBD1 (6 bases). V lost 1 base, J lost 4 bases, and 7 bases lay in between. The CDR3 is 13 amino acids. Germline V gene sequence: CDR1 KGHSH, CDR2 LQKENI. The CDR3 sequence is CASSPRQVYGYTF. CDR3 sequence (DNA): TGTGCCAGCTCACCACGACAGGTCTATGGCTACACCTTC.

The chain has TRBV19 and TRBJ2-7; the match to TRBD2 covers 8 bases. The J segment lost 0 bases and the V segment lost 5 bases, leaving 3 bases of the junction unmatched. CDR3 length: 14 residues. Germline V gene lookup returns CDR1 LNHDA and CDR2 SQIVND (reference sequence). CDR3 sequence: CASSPGTSSYEQYF. The CDR3 DNA reads as TGTGCCAGTAGTCCCGGGACTAGCTCCTACGAGCAGTACTTC.